This TCR beta chain was sequenced in a study of blood T cell repertoires in COVID-19. Across the whole study: Acute and convalescent COVID-19 specimens originated in the United States, Italy and Spain. T cells, B-cell-depleted T cells, or PBMCs supplied cDNA or gDNA.

This clone was detected a few times. Looked up from germline, CDR1 is SNHLY and CDR2 is FYNNEI. This CDR3 has 14 residues. The ends were cut back, 7 bases at V and 6 bases at J, with 19 bases in the middle. Here immunoSEQ multiplex PCR was the method, and the copy in TCRdb shows in-frame clones only, minus some. The sample has around 200,000 clones, 79% seen once; the top ten hold around 6%. Input material: peripheral blood. The genes are TRBV2 and TRBJ2-7; perhaps TRBD2 as D (7 bases). This receptor was taken from a woman aged 35 to 49 with COVID-19, enrolled during active disease. CDR3 region: CASTTGRVDGEQYF. The CDR3 DNA reads as TGTGCCAGCACAACAGGGAGGGTTGACGGCGAGCAGTACTTC.